This TCR beta chain was retrieved from a study of blood T cell repertoires in COVID-19. Across the whole study: Italy, Spain and the United States were the sources of the convalescent and acute COVID-19 samples. Nucleic acid was either cDNA or gDNA, and it came from T cells, B-cell-depleted T cells, or PBMCs.

This CDR3 is 14 amino acids long. The trim removed 4 bases at V and 8 bases at J, leaving 8 bases unmatched. Germline loops: CDR1 SGHKS, CDR2 YYEKEE (reference sequence). Per the study methods: From reference gene primer amplification, estimates of nucleated cell counts were derived. Measured with immunoSEQ multiplex PCR; TCRdb has only the in-frame clones, and not every one. The V and J calls and clone size are taken from that table; D and trimming were inferred from the DNA. The sample includes about 280,000 clones, roughly 89% of them seen just once. The source material was peripheral blood. The gene calls are TRBV5-5 and TRBJ2-1; 8 bases fit TRBD2. This TCR was sampled from a man between 35 and 55 years old with acute or convalescent COVID-19. The CDR3 DNA reads as TGTGCCAGCAGCGAACAGGGACTAGGCTATGAGCAGTTCTTC. Its protein product is CASSEQGLGYEQFF.